This is a list of T cell receptor beta chains from one sample in a study of OX40 agonist ivuxolimab in advanced cancers. Here immunoSEQ multiplex PCR was the method, and the copy in TCRdb shows in-frame clones only, minus some. The data contain about 79,000 clones, just over 85% of them singletons. The material sequenced was CD4+ or CD8+ T cells sorted from blood, taken in a trial of the OX40 agonist ivuxolimab. These receptors all stem from an adult with an advanced solid tumor such as melanoma, head and neck, liver or kidney cancer. Both conserved end residues are part of each CDR3. A D gene is named only where the DNA matches it firmly. Only some rows state a clone size, as once, few, many or a class for expanded clones.

>-|TRBV5-1|TRBJ1-1|-|16
CASTPGSWEENTEAFF
TGCGCCAGCACCCCGGGAAGCTGGGAGGAGAACACTGAAGCTTTCTTT
>-|TRBV10-3|TRBJ1-1|-|12
CAISESRTEAFF
TGTGCCATCAGTGAGTCTAGGACTGAAGCTTTCTTT
>-|TRBV27|TRBJ1-2|TRBD1|14
CASSLAGTGSGYTF
TGTGCCAGCAGTTTAGCCGGGACAGGGAGTGGCTACACCTTC
>-|TRBV7-8|TRBJ2-5|-|12
CASSPPGETQYF
TGTGCCAGCAGCCCACCCGGGGAGACCCAGTACTTC
>-|TRBV5-1|TRBJ2-7|-|14
CASSLRGGSYEQYF
TGCGCCAGCAGCTTAAGAGGAGGAAGCTACGAGCAGTACTTC
>-|TRBV11-3|TRBJ2-6|TRBD2|19
CASSSPESGRNSGANVLTF
TGTGCCAGCAGCTCGCCTGAGTCCGGGAGGAACTCTGGGGCCAACGTCCTGACTTTC
>-|TRBV6-6|TRBJ2-7|-|15
CASSYSGQVDYEQYF
TGTGCCAGCAGTTACTCGGGACAAGTAGACTACGAGCAGTACTTC
>once|TRBV2|TRBJ1-2|TRBD1|14
CASRPRQGTYGYTF
TGTGCCAGCAGGCCCAGACAGGGGACCTATGGCTACACCTTC
>-|TRBV11-2|TRBJ2-1|TRBD2|16
CASSLGGLAGYNEQFF
TGTGCCAGCAGCTTAGGTGGACTAGCGGGATACAATGAGCAGTTCTTC
>-|TRBV29-1|TRBJ2-3|TRBD2|13
CSVVTSGIDTQYF
TGCAGCGTTGTGACTAGCGGTATAGATACGCAGTATTTT
>-|TRBV27|TRBJ2-3|-|14
CASSLSSSTDTQYF
TGTGCCAGCAGTCTAAGCTCTAGCACAGATACGCAGTATTTT
>-|TRBV30|TRBJ2-1|TRBD1|12
CAWSPGQVEQFF
TGTGCCTGGTCCCCAGGACAGGTTGAGCAGTTCTTC
>-|TRBV4-1|TRBJ2-1|TRBD2|18
CASSQVPSGSVTDYEQFF
TGCGCCAGCAGCCAAGTACCTAGCGGGAGTGTTACGGATTATGAGCAGTTCTTC
>-|TRBV7-3|TRBJ2-3|TRBD1|15
CASSPRDRGGDTQYF
TGTGCCAGCAGCCCTCGGGACAGGGGTGGCGATACGCAGTATTTT
>-|TRBV11-2|TRBJ1-1|TRBD1|14
CASSPGTGHTEAFF
TGTGCCAGCAGCCCCGGGACAGGCCACACTGAAGCTTTCTTT
>once|TRBV9|TRBJ2-5|-|14
CASSFRGGQETQYF
TGTGCCAGCAGCTTCAGGGGAGGGCAAGAGACCCAGTACTTC